This TCR beta chain stems from a study of type 1 regulatory T cells. Study details: T-allo10 is a Tr1-enriched, alloantigen-specific CD4 T cell product made in vitro. General study points: Compared with non-type 1 regulatory T cells, type 1 regulatory T cells showed a more restricted TCR repertoire.

TCRdb itself ran the reads through MiXCR, one entry per CDR3 protein. The sample contains approximately 45,000 distinct CDR3 sequences, more than 10% of which appear only once. This clonotype was recorded many times. Its antigen is undetermined. Trimming took 2 bases from V and 3 from J, leaving 8 bases between them. This CDR3 has 13 amino acids. CDR1 SGHDT and CDR2 YYEEEE come from the germline V gene. The specimen sequenced was cultured non-Tr1 T cells, either the whole culture or a sorted T cell fraction (not recorded which). The J gene is TRBJ1-1, the V gene TRBV5-6; D is perhaps TRBD1 (5 bases). The source is a human donor in good health. CDR3 in amino acids: CASSFRGYTEAFF. The CDR3 DNA reads TGTGCCAGCAGCTTTCGGGGGTACACTGAAGCTTTCTTT.